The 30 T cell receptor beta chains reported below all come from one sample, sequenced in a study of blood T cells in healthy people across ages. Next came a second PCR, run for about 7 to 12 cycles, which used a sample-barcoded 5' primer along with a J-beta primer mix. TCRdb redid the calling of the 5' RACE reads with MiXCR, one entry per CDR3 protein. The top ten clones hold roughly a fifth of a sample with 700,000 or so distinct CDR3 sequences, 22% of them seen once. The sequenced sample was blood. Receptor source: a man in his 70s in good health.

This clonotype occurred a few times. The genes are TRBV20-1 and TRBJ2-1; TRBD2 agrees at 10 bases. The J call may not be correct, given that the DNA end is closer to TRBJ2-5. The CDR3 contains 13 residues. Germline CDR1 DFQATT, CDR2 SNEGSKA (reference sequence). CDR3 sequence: CSAIAGGDETQYF. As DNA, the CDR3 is TGCAGTGCTATAGCGGGAGGCGACGAGACCCAGTACTTC.

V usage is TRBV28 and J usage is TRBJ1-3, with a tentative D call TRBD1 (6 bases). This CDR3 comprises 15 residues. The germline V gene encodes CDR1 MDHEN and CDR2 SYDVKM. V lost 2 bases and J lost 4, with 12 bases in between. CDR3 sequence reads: CASSLGQPIGNTIYF. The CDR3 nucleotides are TGTGCCAGCAGTTTAGGACAGCCGATCGGAAACACCATATATTTT. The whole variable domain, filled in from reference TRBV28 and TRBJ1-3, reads DVKVTQSSRYLVKRTGEKVFLECVQDMDHENMFWYRQDPGLGLRLIYFSYDVKMKEKGDIPEGYSVSREKKERFSLILESASTNQTSMYLCASSLGQPIGNTIYFGEGSWLTVV.

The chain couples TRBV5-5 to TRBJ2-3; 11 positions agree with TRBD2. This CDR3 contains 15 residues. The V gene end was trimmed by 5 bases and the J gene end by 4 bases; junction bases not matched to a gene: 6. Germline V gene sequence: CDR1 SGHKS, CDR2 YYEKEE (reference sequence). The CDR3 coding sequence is TGTGCCAGCAGTCCTCAGACTAGCGGGGCAGATACGCAGTATTTT. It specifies CASSPQTSGADTQYF.

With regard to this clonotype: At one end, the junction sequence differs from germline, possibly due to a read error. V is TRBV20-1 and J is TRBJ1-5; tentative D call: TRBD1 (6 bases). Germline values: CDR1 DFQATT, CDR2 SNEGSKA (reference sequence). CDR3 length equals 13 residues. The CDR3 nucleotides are TGCAGTGCAAGAGGGGGGTACGGTCAGCCCCAGCATTTT. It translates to CSARGGYGQPQHF.

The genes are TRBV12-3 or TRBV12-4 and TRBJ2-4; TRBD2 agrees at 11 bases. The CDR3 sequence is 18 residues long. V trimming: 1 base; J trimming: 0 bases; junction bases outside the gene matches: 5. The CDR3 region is CASSLGLAGGLAKNIQYF. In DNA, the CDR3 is TGTGCCAGCAGTTTAGGGCTAGCGGGGGGTTTAGCCAAAAACATTCAGTACTTC.

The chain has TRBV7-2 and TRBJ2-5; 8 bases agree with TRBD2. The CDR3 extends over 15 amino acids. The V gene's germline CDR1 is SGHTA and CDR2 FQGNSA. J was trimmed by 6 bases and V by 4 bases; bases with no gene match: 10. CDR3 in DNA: TGTGCCAGCAGCTCAGGGACTAGAAATAGACAGACCCAGTACTTC. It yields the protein CASSSGTRNRQTQYF.

CDR3 sequence: CASQRDYQPGETQYF. CDR3 DNA: TGTGCCAGTCAACGGGACTACCAACCTGGGGAGACCCAGTACTTC. The chain has TRBV7-2 and TRBJ2-5; the match to TRBD2 covers 7 bases. The CDR3 spans 15 residues. J lost 5 bases, V lost 9 bases, and 15 bases had no gene match. Germline values: CDR1 SGHTA, CDR2 FQGNSA.

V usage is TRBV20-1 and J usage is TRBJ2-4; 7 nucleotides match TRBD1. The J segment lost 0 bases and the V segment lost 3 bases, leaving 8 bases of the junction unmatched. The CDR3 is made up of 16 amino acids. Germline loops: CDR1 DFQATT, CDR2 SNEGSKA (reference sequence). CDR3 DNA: TGCAGTGCTAGCTGGACAGGCCGATCAGCCAAAAACATTCAGTACTTC. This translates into CSASWTGRSAKNIQYF.

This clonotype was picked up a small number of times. This CDR3 is CASTPGGTRVTEAFF. The CDR3 DNA reads as TGTGCCAGCACCCCGGGGGGGACTCGAGTCACTGAAGCTTTCTTT. The chain recombines TRBV7-9 with TRBJ1-1; D perhaps matches TRBD1 (5 bases). V was cut by 7 bases and J by 4 bases, with 19 bases left in between. The V gene's germline CDR1 is SEHNR and CDR2 FQNEAQ (reference sequence). The CDR3 consists of 15 residues.

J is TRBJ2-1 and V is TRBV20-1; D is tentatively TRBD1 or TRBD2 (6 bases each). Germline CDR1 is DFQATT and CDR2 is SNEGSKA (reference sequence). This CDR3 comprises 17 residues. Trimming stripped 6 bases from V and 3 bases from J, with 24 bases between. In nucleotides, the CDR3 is TGCAGTGCAACGGGAGAATCAGGGGCGATAGGCTACAATGAGCAGTTCTTC. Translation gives CSATGESGAIGYNEQFF.

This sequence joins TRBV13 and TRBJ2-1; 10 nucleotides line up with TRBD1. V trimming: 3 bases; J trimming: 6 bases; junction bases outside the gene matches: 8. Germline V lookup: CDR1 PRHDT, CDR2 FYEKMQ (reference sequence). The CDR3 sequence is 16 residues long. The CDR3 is CASSFHGTGVSNEQFF. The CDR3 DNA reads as TGTGCCAGCAGCTTCCACGGGACAGGGGTGTCCAATGAGCAGTTCTTC.

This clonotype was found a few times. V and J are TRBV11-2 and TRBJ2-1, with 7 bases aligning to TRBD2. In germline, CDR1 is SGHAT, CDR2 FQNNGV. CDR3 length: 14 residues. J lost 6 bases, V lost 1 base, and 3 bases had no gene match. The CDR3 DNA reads TGTGCCAGCAGCTTAGGGGCTAGCGGCAATGAGCAGTTCTTC. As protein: CASSLGASGNEQFF.

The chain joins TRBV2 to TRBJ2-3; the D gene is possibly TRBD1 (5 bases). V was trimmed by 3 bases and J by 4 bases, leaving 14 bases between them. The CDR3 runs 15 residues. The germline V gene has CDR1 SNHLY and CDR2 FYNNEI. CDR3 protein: CASSEYRSGADTQYF. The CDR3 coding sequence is TGTGCCAGCAGTGAGTACAGGTCTGGGGCAGATACGCAGTATTTT.

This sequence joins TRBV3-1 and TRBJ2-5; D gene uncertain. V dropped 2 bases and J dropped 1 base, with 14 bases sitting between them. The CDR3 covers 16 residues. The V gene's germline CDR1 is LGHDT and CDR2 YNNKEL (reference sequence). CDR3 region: CASSQLTALRQETQYF. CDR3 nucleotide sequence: TGTGCCAGCAGCCAATTGACGGCGCTACGCCAAGAGACCCAGTACTTC.

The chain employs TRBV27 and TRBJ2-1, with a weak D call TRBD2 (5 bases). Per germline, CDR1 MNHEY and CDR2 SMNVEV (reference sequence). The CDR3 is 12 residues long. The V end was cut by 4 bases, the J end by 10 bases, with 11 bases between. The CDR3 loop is CASSSLALEQFF. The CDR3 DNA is TGTGCCAGCAGTTCCCTAGCACTCGAGCAGTTCTTC.

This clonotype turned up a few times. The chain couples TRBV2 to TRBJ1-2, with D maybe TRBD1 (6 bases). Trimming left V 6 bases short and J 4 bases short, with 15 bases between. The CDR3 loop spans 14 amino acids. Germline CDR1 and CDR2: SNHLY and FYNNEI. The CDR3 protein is CASSELQGIYGYTF. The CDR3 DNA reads TGTGCCAGCAGCGAATTACAGGGAATCTATGGCTACACCTTC.

This chain's CDR3 is CASTQGGRTGANVLTF. In DNA, the CDR3 is TGTGCCAGCACCCAGGGGGGTAGAACTGGGGCCAACGTCCTGACTTTC. This sequence joins TRBV6-6 and TRBJ2-6; D perhaps matches TRBD1 (7 bases). The CDR3 loop spans 16 amino acids. Germline loops: CDR1 MNHNY, CDR2 SVGAGI (reference sequence). The ends were cut back, 7 bases at V and 2 bases at J, with 15 bases in the middle.

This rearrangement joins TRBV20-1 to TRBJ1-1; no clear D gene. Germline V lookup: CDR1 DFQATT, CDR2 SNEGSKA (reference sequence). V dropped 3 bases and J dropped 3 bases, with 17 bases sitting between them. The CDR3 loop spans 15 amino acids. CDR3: CSARAAQGYYTEAFF. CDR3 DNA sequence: TGCAGTGCTAGGGCGGCCCAAGGCTACTACACTGAAGCTTTCTTT.

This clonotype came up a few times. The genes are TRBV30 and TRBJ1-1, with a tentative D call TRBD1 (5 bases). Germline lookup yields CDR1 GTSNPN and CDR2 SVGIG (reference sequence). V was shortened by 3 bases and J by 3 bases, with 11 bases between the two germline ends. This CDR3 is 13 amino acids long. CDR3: CAWRVRADTEAFF. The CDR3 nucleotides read TGTGCCTGGAGAGTCAGGGCGGACACTGAAGCTTTCTTT. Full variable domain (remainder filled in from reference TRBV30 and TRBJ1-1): SQTIHQWPATLVQPVGSPLSLECTVEGTSNPNLYWYRQAAGRGLQLLFYSVGIGQISSEVPQNLSASRPQDRQFILSSKKLLLSDSGFYLCAWRVRADTEAFFGQGTRLTVV.

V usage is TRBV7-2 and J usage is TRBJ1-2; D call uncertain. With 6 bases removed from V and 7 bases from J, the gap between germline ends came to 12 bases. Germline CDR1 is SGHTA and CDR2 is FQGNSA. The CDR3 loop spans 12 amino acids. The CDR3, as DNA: TGTGCCAGCAGGGCACCGATCGGTGGCTACACCTTC. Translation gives CASRAPIGGYTF.

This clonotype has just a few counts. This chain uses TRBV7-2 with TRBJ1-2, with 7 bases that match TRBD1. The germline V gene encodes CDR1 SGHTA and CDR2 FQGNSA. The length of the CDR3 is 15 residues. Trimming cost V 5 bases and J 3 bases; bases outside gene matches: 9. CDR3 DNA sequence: TGTGCCAGCAGCCCCAGGACAGGAGCGGACTATGGCTACACCTTC. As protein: CASSPRTGADYGYTF.

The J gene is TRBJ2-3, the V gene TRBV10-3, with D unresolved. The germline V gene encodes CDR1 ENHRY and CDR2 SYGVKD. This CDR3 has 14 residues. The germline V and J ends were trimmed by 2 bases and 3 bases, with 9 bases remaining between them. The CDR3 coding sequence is TGTGCCATCAGTGAGATCGTCCTGACAGATACGCAGTATTTT. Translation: CAISEIVLTDTQYF.

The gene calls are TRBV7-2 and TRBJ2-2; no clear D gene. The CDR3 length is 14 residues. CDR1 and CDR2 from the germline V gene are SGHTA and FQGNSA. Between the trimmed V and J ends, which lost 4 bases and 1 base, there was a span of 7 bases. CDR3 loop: CASSSALNTGELFF. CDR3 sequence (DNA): TGTGCCAGCAGCTCAGCCCTGAACACCGGGGAGCTGTTTTTT.

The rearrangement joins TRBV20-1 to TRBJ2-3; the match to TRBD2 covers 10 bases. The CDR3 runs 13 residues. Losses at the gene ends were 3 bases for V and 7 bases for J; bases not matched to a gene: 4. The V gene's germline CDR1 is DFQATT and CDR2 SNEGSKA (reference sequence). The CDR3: CSASGLAENTQYF. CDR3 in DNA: TGCAGTGCTAGTGGACTAGCGGAAAATACGCAGTATTTT.

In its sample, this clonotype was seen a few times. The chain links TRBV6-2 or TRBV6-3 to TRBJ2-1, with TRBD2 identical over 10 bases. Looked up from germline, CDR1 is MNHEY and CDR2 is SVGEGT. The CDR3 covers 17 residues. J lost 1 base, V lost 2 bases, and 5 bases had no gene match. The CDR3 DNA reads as TGTGCCAGCAGTTACGATAGCGGGGGGACTTCCTACAATGAGCAGTTCTTC. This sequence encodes CASSYDSGGTSYNEQFF.

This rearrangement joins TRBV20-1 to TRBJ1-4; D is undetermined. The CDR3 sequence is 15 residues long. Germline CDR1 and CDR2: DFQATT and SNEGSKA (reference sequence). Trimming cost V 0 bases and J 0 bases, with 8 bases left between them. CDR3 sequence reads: CSARDAGTTNEKLFF. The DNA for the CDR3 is TGCAGTGCTAGAGATGCGGGAACAACTAATGAAAAACTGTTTTTT.

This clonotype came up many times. CDR3 nucleotide sequence: TGCGCCAGCAGCTTGGGAGATGCCACAGATACGCAGTATTTT. As protein: CASSLGDATDTQYF. The chain carries TRBV5-1 and TRBJ2-3; D gene unclear. Deletions cut 0 bases from V and 2 bases from J, with 7 bases between. The CDR3 covers 14 residues. CDR1 and CDR2 (germline): SGHRS, YFSETQ.

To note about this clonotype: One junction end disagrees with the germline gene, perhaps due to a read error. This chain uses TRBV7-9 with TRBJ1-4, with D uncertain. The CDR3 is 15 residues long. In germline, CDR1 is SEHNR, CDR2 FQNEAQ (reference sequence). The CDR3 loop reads CASSLFSATNEKPFF. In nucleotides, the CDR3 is TGTGCCAGCAGCTTATTTTCGGCGACTAATGAAAAACCGTTTTTT.

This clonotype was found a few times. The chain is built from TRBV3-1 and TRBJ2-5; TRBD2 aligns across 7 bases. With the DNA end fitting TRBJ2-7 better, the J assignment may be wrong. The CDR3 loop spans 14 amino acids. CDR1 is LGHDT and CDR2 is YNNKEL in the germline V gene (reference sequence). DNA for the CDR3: TGTGCCAGCAGCCAAGAACTAGCGAGCTACGAGCAGTACGTC. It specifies CASSQELASYEQYV.

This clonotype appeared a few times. In DNA form, the CDR3 reads TGTGCCAGCAGACGCGGACTAGCGGGGGGGCGGAATGAGCAGTTCTTC. As protein: CASRRGLAGGRNEQFF. The J gene is TRBJ2-1, the V gene TRBV7-2, with 15 bases matching TRBD2. The ends lost 6 bases at V and 7 bases at J; junction bases unmatched: 7. Germline V gives CDR1 SGHTA, CDR2 FQGNSA. This CDR3 has 16 amino acids. The variable domain in full, with the rest retrieved from reference TRBV7-2 and TRBJ2-1, is GAGVSQSPSNKVTEKGKDVELRCDPISGHTALYWYRQSLGQGLEFLIYFQGNSAPDKSGLPSDRFSAERTGGSVSTLTIQRTQQEDSAVYLCASRRGLAGGRNEQFFGPGTRLTVL.